This is a list of T cell receptor beta chains from one sample in a study of beta chain features in type 1 diabetes. Method: immunoSEQ multiplex PCR; TCRdb's copy keeps in-frame clones and lacks some. Among more than 250,000 clones listed, roughly 15% were seen once. Sequencing was performed on naive CD4+ T cells from blood. The source of these receptors is a man aged 18 to 29 with type 1 diabetes. Each CDR3 is given with its conserved first and last residue. Fields, in order: V gene, D gene, J gene, clone size, CDR3 protein, CDR3 DNA. A D gene is named only where the DNA matches it firmly. Size is stated for part of the rows, as once, few or many counts, or as a class when the clone is expanded.

>TRBV6-5|.|TRBJ2-3|.
CASSYGLANTDTQYF
TGTGCCAGCAGTTACGGTCTAGCCAACACAGATACGCAGTATTTT
>TRBV2|TRBD2|TRBJ2-4|few
CASSYSSVWEGYF
TGTGCCAGCAGTTACAGTTCAGTATGGGAGGGGTACTTC
>TRBV29-1|.|TRBJ2-1|.
CSVGGRFSYNEQFF
TGCAGCGTTGGGGGCAGGTTCTCCTACAATGAGCAGTTCTTC
>TRBV6-1|TRBD2|TRBJ2-3|few
CASSGGLAGGDTQYF
TGTGCCAGCAGTGGGGGACTAGCGGGAGGAGATACGCAGTATTTT
>TRBV5-1|.|TRBJ2-5|.
CASSVGIQETQYF
TGCGCCAGCAGCGTCGGGATCCAAGAGACCCAGTACTTC
>TRBV29-1|.|TRBJ2-7|few
CSSQSYEQYF
TGCAGCTCCCAGTCTTACGAGCAGTACTTC
>TRBV5-1|TRBD2|TRBJ2-1|few
CASSFLAGTYNEQFF
TGCGCCAGCAGCTTCCTAGCGGGGACCTACAATGAGCAGTTCTTC
>TRBV29-1|TRBD2|TRBJ2-5|.
CSASPGLAVETQYF
TGCAGCGCCTCACCGGGACTAGCAGTAGAGACCCAGTACTTC
>TRBV30|.|TRBJ1-2|.
CAWKGRGTANYGYTF
TGCGCCTGGAAAGGTCGAGGCACCGCTAACTATGGCTACACCTTC
>TRBV5-4|TRBD2|TRBJ2-1|few
CASSLRAPRGDNEQFF
TGTGCCAGCAGCTTGAGGGCCCCCCGGGGGGACAATGAGCAGTTCTTC
>TRBV28|.|TRBJ1-1|.
CASSGGTSNTEAFF
TGTGCCAGCAGTGGAGGCACATCAAACACTGAAGCTTTCTTT
>TRBV30|.|TRBJ1-1|.
CAWSVEVNTEAFF
TGTGCCTGGAGTGTGGAGGTAAACACTGAAGCTTTCTTT
>TRBV19|.|TRBJ2-3|few
CASSIAGGTDTQYF
TGTGCCAGTAGTATAGCCGGGGGAACAGATACGCAGTATTTT
>TRBV7-9|TRBD1|TRBJ1-3|few
CASSCRDRDHSSGNTIYF
TGTGCCAGCAGCTGCCGGGACAGGGACCACTCCTCTGGAAACACCATATATTTT
>TRBV6-6|TRBD1|TRBJ1-4|few
CASSYRQGNEKLFF
TGTGCCAGCAGTTACCGACAGGGTAATGAAAAACTGTTTTTT
>TRBV6-1|TRBD1|TRBJ2-5|.
CASSGYRDRVEETQYF
TGTGCCAGCAGTGGATACCGGGACAGGGTAGAAGAGACCCAGTACTTC
>TRBV30|.|TRBJ2-1|.
CAWGRGNEQFF
TGTGCCTGGGGGAGGGGGAATGAGCAGTTCTTC
>TRBV27|TRBD2|TRBJ2-3|few
CASSIREGRTDTQYF
TGTGCCAGCAGTATTCGGGAGGGCCGTACAGATACGCAGTATTTT
>TRBV5-1|.|TRBJ2-5|.
CASSLRRGQETQYF
TGCGCCAGCAGCTTAAGGAGGGGGCAGGAGACCCAGTACTTC
>TRBV18|.|TRBJ1-1|.
CASSPGENTEAFF
TGTGCCAGCTCACCGGGCGAAAACACTGAAGCTTTCTTT
>TRBV2|TRBD1|TRBJ1-1|few
CASSVGDRVRKTEAFF
TGTGCCAGCAGTGTGGGGGACAGGGTGCGGAAGACTGAAGCTTTCTTT
>TRBV5-1|.|TRBJ2-7|few
CASSLQGPPYEQYF
TGCGCCAGCAGCTTGCAGGGGCCGCCCTACGAGCAGTACTTC
>TRBV6-1|TRBD2|TRBJ2-1|.
CASSERTGGRFSYNEQFF
TGTGCCAGCAGTGAAAGAACGGGCGGGAGATTTTCCTACAATGAGCAGTTCTTC